The 17 T cell receptor beta chains presented below share a single source sample, sequenced in a study of T cells in Graves' hyperthyroidism and ophthalmopathy. RNA transcripts provided the source from which TCR beta CDR3 regions were amplified. HTBI primers were employed in a first-round RT-PCR of the TCR CDR3. Each CDR3 protein gets one entry after TCRdb re-called the multiplex PCR reads with MiXCR. The sample records 330,000 or so distinct CDR3 sequences, around 18% being singletons. Sequenced: blood. These receptors came from a middle-aged woman with Graves' ophthalmopathy.

There are many counts of this clonotype. This chain links TRBV20-1 with TRBJ1-5; D gene ambiguous. This CDR3 is built from 15 residues. Trimming took off 1 base at V and 3 bases at J, with 13 bases between the two ends. Germline lookup yields CDR1 DFQATT and CDR2 SNEGSKA (reference sequence). CDR3 residues: CSARGGGRINQPQHF. DNA for the CDR3: TGCAGTGCTAGAGGAGGAGGGAGAATCAATCAGCCCCAGCATTTT.

This clonotype has at least ten counts. The V gene is TRBV12-3 or TRBV12-4, the J gene TRBJ1-1; 7 nucleotides agree with TRBD1. The CDR3 runs 12 residues. Trimming cost V 5 bases and J 7 bases; bases outside gene matches: 4. CDR3 protein: CASSPGTVEAFF. CDR3 DNA sequence: TGTGCCAGCAGTCCCGGGACAGTTGAAGCTTTCTTT.

Many counts were recorded for this clonotype. The chain is built from TRBV28 and TRBJ1-3, with no clear D. This CDR3 has 14 amino acids. Germline assignment: CDR1 MDHEN and CDR2 SYDVKM. Trimming left V 6 bases short and J 0 bases short, with 9 bases between. The CDR3 nucleotides are TGTGCCAGCAGCCGGACGGTCTCTGGAAACACCATATATTTT. It encodes CASSRTVSGNTIYF.

In this sample, this clonotype turned up many times. The chain employs TRBV27 and TRBJ1-1; 7 nucleotides agree with TRBD1. With 6 bases clipped from V and 0 bases from J, the junction kept 7 bases outside the gene matches. CDR1 is MNHEY, CDR2 SMNVEV, per germline (reference sequence). This CDR3 has 15 amino acids. The CDR3 region is CASSESDRLNTEAFF. CDR3 nucleotides: TGTGCCAGCAGCGAGTCGGACAGGTTGAACACTGAAGCTTTCTTT.

Ten or more counts support this clonotype. In nucleotides, the CDR3 is TGTGCCAGCAGTTACCGCTCAAACTATGGCTACACCTTC. This translates into CASSYRSNYGYTF. The V gene is TRBV6-5, the J gene TRBJ1-2; D not certain. V lost 2 bases to trimming and J lost 2 bases, with 6 bases between them. The CDR3 runs to 13 residues. Germline CDR1 reads MNHEY; CDR2 reads SVGAGI.

In its sample, this clonotype was seen many times. The chain combines TRBV29-1 with TRBJ2-3; D not resolved. CDR3 length: 13 amino acids. CDR1 and CDR2 (germline): SQVTM, ANQGSEA. Trimming left V 2 bases short and J 4 bases short, with 10 bases between. This chain's CDR3 is CSVEQVVADTQYF. CDR3 sequence (DNA): TGCAGCGTTGAACAGGTTGTCGCAGATACGCAGTATTTT.

This clonotype appeared many times. This chain joins TRBV20-1 and TRBJ2-7; the match to TRBD2 covers 11 bases. The CDR3 sequence is 13 residues long. After removal of 3 bases from V and 4 bases from J, the junction contained 2 bases not matched to a gene. Germline V gene sequence: CDR1 DFQATT, CDR2 SNEGSKA (reference sequence). The CDR3 DNA is TGCAGTGCTAGCACTAGCGGGAGATACGAGCAGTACTTC. This codes for CSASTSGRYEQYF.

This clonotype was seen a handful of times. This chain joins TRBV18 and TRBJ1-5; 7 bases fit TRBD1. The germline V gene encodes CDR1 KGHSH and CDR2 LQKENI. The CDR3 spans 16 residues. V dropped 3 bases and J dropped 5; count of bases not matched to a gene: 10. As DNA, the CDR3 is TGTGCCAGCTCACCCGACACAGGGGTTTTTGATCAGCCCCAGCATTTT. Its protein is CASSPDTGVFDQPQHF. The entire variable domain, with the rest obtained from reference TRBV18 and TRBJ1-5, is as follows: NAGVMQNPRHLVRRRGQEARLRCSPMKGHSHVYWYRQLPEEGLKFMVYLQKENIIDESGMPKERFSAEFPKEGPSILRIQQVVRGDSAAYFCASSPDTGVFDQPQHFGDGTRLSIL.

This clonotype was seen repeatedly, ten times or more. This chain uses TRBV6-5 with TRBJ1-1, with TRBD1 identical over 10 bases. Unmatched junction bases numbered 9, after V lost 2 bases and J lost 9 bases. The CDR3 is made up of 15 amino acids. CDR1 MNHEY and CDR2 SVGAGI come from the germline V gene. CDR3 sequence reads: CASSYLGTGERQAFF. CDR3 DNA: TGTGCCAGCAGTTACCTCGGGACAGGGGAAAGGCAAGCTTTCTTT.

This clonotype was observed many times. The V gene is TRBV7-3, the J gene TRBJ2-7; 9 bases are a match to TRBD2. CDR1 SGHTA and CDR2 FQGTGA come from the germline V gene. V lost 1 base to trimming and J lost 3 bases; unmatched junction nucleotides: 16. This CDR3 contains 19 residues. The CDR3 nucleotides are TGTGCCAGCAGCTTAAGGGGGGCCGGGGCTAGCGGGAACAGCTACGAGCAGTACTTC. It yields the protein CASSLRGAGASGNSYEQYF.

This clonotype was seen just once. In DNA, the CDR3 is TGTGCCAGCAGCGTAACTAGCGGGAGTTGGTACGAGCAGTACTTC. Translation gives CASSVTSGSWYEQYF. This rearrangement joins TRBV11-2 to TRBJ2-7; 11 bases are shared with TRBD2. This CDR3 comprises 15 residues. After removal of 5 bases from V and 4 bases from J, the junction contained 7 bases not matched to a gene. CDR1 is SGHAT and CDR2 is FQNNGV in the germline V gene.

A remark on this clonotype: The germline gene is not matched at one end of the junction; a read error may be the cause. The chain links TRBV4-2 to TRBJ1-1, with D possibly TRBD1 on 5 matching bases. Per germline, CDR1 LGHNA and CDR2 YNFKEQ. The CDR3 runs 14 residues. The CDR3 nucleotides read TGTGCCAGCACCCAAGGGGATGGGAACACTGAAGCTTTCTTT. Protein: CASTQGDGNTEAFF.

In this sample, this clonotype turned up many times. The chain uses TRBV19 and TRBJ1-3; D is uncertain. Between the trimmed V and J ends, which lost 4 bases and 4 bases, there was a span of 8 bases. The CDR3 is 13 amino acids. Germline V lookup: CDR1 LNHDA, CDR2 SQIVND (reference sequence). CDR3 sequence reads: CASSKRGGNTIYF. CDR3 coding DNA: TGTGCCAGTAGTAAGCGAGGCGGAAACACCATATATTTT.

This clonotype was seen repeatedly, ten times or more. The chain joins TRBV7-2 to TRBJ2-2, with no clear D. V was cut by 3 bases and J by 6 bases, with 8 bases left in between. Germline V CDR1 and CDR2: SGHTA, FQGNSA. This CDR3 has 13 amino acids. The CDR3 DNA reads TGTGCCAGCAGCTTTGGTGGGTCCGGGGAGCTGTTTTTT. Translated: CASSFGGSGELFF. Full variable domain (missing parts from reference TRBV7-2 and TRBJ2-2): GAGVSQSPSNKVTEKGKDVELRCDPISGHTALYWYRQSLGQGLEFLIYFQGNSAPDKSGLPSDRFSAERTGGSVSTLTIQRTQQEDSAVYLCASSFGGSGELFFGEGSRLTVL.

This clonotype was seen ten or more times. The rearrangement uses TRBV15 and TRBJ2-7; 8 bases are shared with TRBD2. The junction had 7 bases not matched to a gene; V was cut back by 5 bases and J by 7 bases. Germline V lookup: CDR1 LNHNV, CDR2 YYDKDF (reference sequence). The CDR3 has 13 residues. CDR3 amino acids: CATSVGRGMEQYF. In DNA, the CDR3 is TGTGCCACCAGCGTCGGGAGGGGGATGGAGCAGTACTTC.

Ten or more counts support this clonotype. The chain uses TRBV9 and TRBJ1-1, with D hard to call. CDR1 is SGDLS and CDR2 is YYNGEE in the germline V gene. Trimming pared 3 bases from V and 6 bases from J, leaving 12 bases between. This CDR3 spans 13 amino acids. The CDR3 DNA is TGTGCCAGCAGCGCCCTCCCTCAATCTGAAGCTTTCTTT. Amino acid sequence: CASSALPQSEAFF.

This clonotype was seen many times. V gene TRBV19 combines with J gene TRBJ1-1; maybe TRBD1 (5 bases). Trimming shortened V by 5 bases and J by 0 bases, and 16 bases separated the two germline ends. The CDR3 spans 16 residues. CDR1 LNHDA and CDR2 SQIVND come from the germline V gene (reference sequence). CDR3 nucleotide sequence: TGTGCCAGTAGTCCCCAGGGTTTTTCCTTGAACACTGAAGCTTTCTTT. Protein: CASSPQGFSLNTEAFF.